This is a list of T cell receptor beta chains from one sample in a study of T cells in Graves' hyperthyroidism and ophthalmopathy. TCRdb reprocessed the multiplex PCR reads via MiXCR and lists one record per CDR3 protein. This sample yields under 750,000 distinct CDR3 sequences, of which around 20% are seen a single time; approximately 16% belongs to the top ten. Sequenced: blood. Receptors were obtained from a woman in her 50s with Graves' hyperthyroidism that later progressed to Graves' ophthalmopathy. Each CDR3 is given with its conserved first and last residue. The order of the fields is CDR3 DNA, CDR3 protein, D gene, J gene, clone size, V gene. D genes are given only for firm matches. Some rows have no size entry. The others give once, few or many, or a class for an expanded clone.

CDR3 DNA: TGCGCCAGCAGCTCGGACGGAGGTGGTGCAGATACGCAGTATTTT
CDR3 protein: CASSSDGGGADTQYF
D gene: NA
J gene: TRBJ2-3
clone size: few
V gene: TRBV5-1

CDR3 DNA: TGTGCCAGCAGGGAGGTGGGGGGAGACACTGAAGCTTTCTTT
CDR3 protein: CASREVGGDTEAFF
D gene: NA
J gene: TRBJ1-1
clone size: NA
V gene: TRBV2

CDR3 DNA: TGTGCCAGCACTCTTGCTGACAGGGGGCGCGGACCCCTCCACTTT
CDR3 protein: CASTLADRGRGPLHF
D gene: TRBD1
J gene: TRBJ1-6
clone size: NA
V gene: TRBV13

CDR3 DNA: TGCAGTGCTCGGAAACAGGGTTGGACTGAAGCTTTCTTT
CDR3 protein: CSARKQGWTEAFF
D gene: NA
J gene: TRBJ1-1
clone size: few
V gene: TRBV20-1

CDR3 DNA: TGTGCCAGCAGCTCGACTAGGGACACAGATACGCAGTATTTT
CDR3 protein: CASSSTRDTDTQYF
D gene: NA
J gene: TRBJ2-3
clone size: NA
V gene: TRBV7-9

CDR3 DNA: TGTGCCAGCCTTACCCCCTCGGGACAGGGGAACTATGGCTACACCTTC
CDR3 protein: CASLTPSGQGNYGYTF
D gene: TRBD1
J gene: TRBJ1-2
clone size: few
V gene: TRBV6-1

CDR3 DNA: TGTGCCAGCAGTGCCCGGCGTGGCTACAATGAGCAGTTCTTC
CDR3 protein: CASSARRGYNEQFF
D gene: NA
J gene: TRBJ2-1
clone size: NA
V gene: TRBV6-1

CDR3 DNA: TGTGCCAGCAGCTTAGCGTGGCGGGGGGCAAACACTGAAGCTTTCTTT
CDR3 protein: CASSLAWRGANTEAFF
D gene: NA
J gene: TRBJ1-1
clone size: many
V gene: TRBV7-2

CDR3 DNA: TGCAGTGCTCACACTGAGACAGGGGACCCTGAAGCTTTCTTT
CDR3 protein: CSAHTETGDPEAFF
D gene: TRBD1
J gene: TRBJ1-1
clone size: NA
V gene: TRBV20-1

CDR3 DNA: TGTGCCAGCAGTCCCCTGGGGCCATCCGGTCACGAGCAGTACTTC
CDR3 protein: CASSPLGPSGHEQYF
D gene: NA
J gene: TRBJ2-7
clone size: once
V gene: TRBV12-3/TRBV12-4

CDR3 DNA: TGTGCCAGCAGCCAAGATTGGGGGGACATTCAGTACTTC
CDR3 protein: CASSQDWGDIQYF
D gene: NA
J gene: TRBJ2-4
clone size: NA
V gene: TRBV3-1

CDR3 DNA: TGTGCCAGCAGCCAAGATACCTCTAGTGGCTACACCTTC
CDR3 protein: CASSQDTSSGYTF
D gene: NA
J gene: TRBJ1-2
clone size: few
V gene: TRBV3-1

CDR3 DNA: TGCGCCAGCAGCTTCCGGGACGGAAATTCACCCCTCCACTTT
CDR3 protein: CASSFRDGNSPLHF
D gene: NA
J gene: TRBJ1-6
clone size: many
V gene: TRBV5-1

CDR3 DNA: TGTGCCAGCTCAGGGGACAGACTGAACGAGCAGTACTTC
CDR3 protein: CASSGDRLNEQYF
D gene: TRBD1
J gene: TRBJ2-7
clone size: many
V gene: TRBV18

CDR3 DNA: TGCGCCAGCAGCCAAGATCCGGGACAGAAGAACACTGAAGCTTTCTTT
CDR3 protein: CASSQDPGQKNTEAFF
D gene: TRBD1
J gene: TRBJ1-1
clone size: many
V gene: TRBV4-1

CDR3 DNA: TGTGCCATCAGTGACGAACTAGCGGGACCCTACGAGCAGTACTTC
CDR3 protein: CAISDELAGPYEQYF
D gene: TRBD2
J gene: TRBJ2-7
clone size: NA
V gene: TRBV10-3

CDR3 DNA: TGTGCCAGCTCACCGGACAGGGTCGGGGGCACAGATACGCAGTATTTT
CDR3 protein: CASSPDRVGGTDTQYF
D gene: TRBD1
J gene: TRBJ2-3
clone size: NA
V gene: TRBV18

CDR3 DNA: TGTGCCAGCAGCCGTAACAACTTAAACATTCAGTACTTC
CDR3 protein: CASSRNNLNIQYF
D gene: NA
J gene: TRBJ2-4
clone size: few
V gene: TRBV14

CDR3 DNA: TGTGCCAGCAGCCGGGACGGAAATACATATGGCTACACCTTC
CDR3 protein: CASSRDGNTYGYTF
D gene: NA
J gene: TRBJ1-2
clone size: many
V gene: TRBV6-1

CDR3 DNA: TGTGCCGGCAGCCAACACGGTAGCGTTAGGAATGAGCAGTTCTTC
CDR3 protein: CAGSQHGSVRNEQFF
D gene: NA
J gene: TRBJ2-1
clone size: few
V gene: TRBV3-1

CDR3 DNA: TGTGCCAGTAGTATCGCGCCCGGGAGCAATCAGCCCCAGCATTTT
CDR3 protein: CASSIAPGSNQPQHF
D gene: NA
J gene: TRBJ1-5
clone size: few
V gene: TRBV19

CDR3 DNA: TGTGCCAGCAGTTACTGGACAGGGGGCGCAAACTACGAGCAGTACTTC
CDR3 protein: CASSYWTGGANYEQYF
D gene: TRBD1
J gene: TRBJ2-7
clone size: few
V gene: TRBV6-5

CDR3 DNA: TGTGCCAGCAGCTCGTTAGCGGGGGGGAGAGATACGCAGTATTTT
CDR3 protein: CASSSLAGGRDTQYF
D gene: TRBD2
J gene: TRBJ2-3
clone size: many
V gene: TRBV11-2

CDR3 DNA: TGTGCCAGCAGTGAATATGGAGATGAGCAGTACTTC
CDR3 protein: CASSEYGDEQYF
D gene: NA
J gene: TRBJ2-7
clone size: few
V gene: TRBV2

CDR3 DNA: TGTGCCAGTAGTATAAATATTCGGGGCACTGAAGCTTTCTTT
CDR3 protein: CASSINIRGTEAFF
D gene: NA
J gene: TRBJ1-1
clone size: few
V gene: TRBV19

CDR3 DNA: TGCGCCAGCAATCCGGGACAGGGCCTTAGAAACACTGAAGCTTTCTTT
CDR3 protein: CASNPGQGLRNTEAFF
D gene: TRBD1
J gene: TRBJ1-1
clone size: many
V gene: TRBV5-1

CDR3 DNA: TGTGCCAGCTCACCATCAAGGGCAGGGGCTGGCTACACCTTC
CDR3 protein: CASSPSRAGAGYTF
D gene: NA
J gene: TRBJ1-2
clone size: many
V gene: TRBV18

CDR3 DNA: TGTGCCAGCAGTTTACCAACAGAGAACACTGAAGCTTTCTTT
CDR3 protein: CASSLPTENTEAFF
D gene: NA
J gene: TRBJ1-1
clone size: NA
V gene: TRBV28

CDR3 DNA: TGTGCCAGCAGACGACAGAGTAACTATGGCTACACCTTC
CDR3 protein: CASRRQSNYGYTF
D gene: NA
J gene: TRBJ1-2
clone size: few
V gene: TRBV7-2

CDR3 DNA: TGTGCCTGGAGTGTCGCCGGGACAGGGGGTTCACCCCTCCACTTT
CDR3 protein: CAWSVAGTGGSPLHF
D gene: TRBD1
J gene: TRBJ1-6
clone size: NA
V gene: TRBV30

CDR3 DNA: TGTGCCTGGAGGATGCGGGAGTCCTACGAGCAGTACTTC
CDR3 protein: CAWRMRESYEQYF
D gene: TRBD2
J gene: TRBJ2-7
clone size: many
V gene: TRBV30

CDR3 DNA: TGTGCCAGCAGCTTGGTCCAGGGGGCACCCAAAAACATTCAGTACTTC
CDR3 protein: CASSLVQGAPKNIQYF
D gene: TRBD1
J gene: TRBJ2-4
clone size: many
V gene: TRBV5-6

CDR3 DNA: TGTGCCAGCAGCCAAGAAGGCCGGAATTACTATGGCTACACCTTC
CDR3 protein: CASSQEGRNYYGYTF
D gene: NA
J gene: TRBJ1-2
clone size: many
V gene: TRBV3-1

CDR3 DNA: TGTGCCAGCAGTTACTCGACCCGGGTGACTGGGGCCAACGTCCTGACTTTC
CDR3 protein: CASSYSTRVTGANVLTF
D gene: NA
J gene: TRBJ2-6
clone size: few
V gene: TRBV6-6

CDR3 DNA: TGTGCCAGCAGCTCTCGACAGGTTTATCAGCCCCAGCATTTT
CDR3 protein: CASSSRQVYQPQHF
D gene: NA
J gene: TRBJ1-5
clone size: NA
V gene: TRBV6-2/TRBV6-3

CDR3 DNA: TGCGCCAGCAGCTTGTTTTTCGGGACAGACTCCTACGAGCAGTACTTC
CDR3 protein: CASSLFFGTDSYEQYF
D gene: TRBD1
J gene: TRBJ2-7
clone size: many
V gene: TRBV5-1

CDR3 DNA: TGTGCCAGCCGAGAGGGGGTTCATGGCTACACCTTC
CDR3 protein: CASREGVHGYTF
D gene: NA
J gene: TRBJ1-2
clone size: once
V gene: TRBV13

CDR3 DNA: TGTGCCAGCAGTTCGGCCCTAGCGGGGGGCCTACTGGTGGAGACCCAGTACTTC
CDR3 protein: CASSSALAGGLLVETQYF
D gene: TRBD2
J gene: TRBJ2-5
clone size: many
V gene: TRBV12-3/TRBV12-4

CDR3 DNA: TGTGCCAGCTCACCAGACACCCGGGAGGCTGGGGCCAACGTCCTGACTTTC
CDR3 protein: CASSPDTREAGANVLTF
D gene: TRBD2
J gene: TRBJ2-6
clone size: NA
V gene: TRBV18

CDR3 DNA: TGTGCCAGCTCACCAGCTGACCTGACCTACGAGCAGTACTTC
CDR3 protein: CASSPADLTYEQYF
D gene: NA
J gene: TRBJ2-7
clone size: many
V gene: TRBV18

CDR3 DNA: TGTGCCAGCAGCCCCCCTAGTGGTTCCTACGAGCAGTACTTC
CDR3 protein: CASSPPSGSYEQYF
D gene: NA
J gene: TRBJ2-7
clone size: many
V gene: TRBV3-1

CDR3 DNA: TGTGCCAGCAGCCCGCCGGGGCCCAAAAACATTCAGTACTTC
CDR3 protein: CASSPPGPKNIQYF
D gene: NA
J gene: TRBJ2-4
clone size: few
V gene: TRBV27

CDR3 DNA: TGTGCCACCGGGACAGCCGACTCTGGGGCCAACGTCCTGACTTTC
CDR3 protein: CATGTADSGANVLTF
D gene: TRBD1
J gene: TRBJ2-6
clone size: few
V gene: TRBV2

CDR3 DNA: TGTGCCTGGAGTCTGGATTGGGCACATAACGAGCAGTACTTC
CDR3 protein: CAWSLDWAHNEQYF
D gene: NA
J gene: TRBJ2-7
clone size: NA
V gene: TRBV30

CDR3 DNA: TGTGCCAGCAGTGAAACAGGATATAGCAATCAGCCCCAGCATTTT
CDR3 protein: CASSETGYSNQPQHF
D gene: NA
J gene: TRBJ1-5
clone size: many
V gene: TRBV6-1

CDR3 DNA: TGCGCCAGCAGCTTGGGATGGGGATACACAGATACGCAGTATTTT
CDR3 protein: CASSLGWGYTDTQYF
D gene: NA
J gene: TRBJ2-3
clone size: few
V gene: TRBV5-1

CDR3 DNA: TGTGCCAGCAGCTTAGGACGGTACCGAGGACGCACAGATACGCAGTATTTT
CDR3 protein: CASSLGRYRGRTDTQYF
D gene: NA
J gene: TRBJ2-3
clone size: NA
V gene: TRBV7-8

CDR3 DNA: TGTGCTAGAAGCCTCGGGCGCACAGATACGCAGTATTTT
CDR3 protein: CARSLGRTDTQYF
D gene: NA
J gene: TRBJ2-3
clone size: NA
V gene: TRBV7-7

CDR3 DNA: TGTGCCACCAGTGATCCTATGCGGGGTCTCTACGAGCAGTACTTC
CDR3 protein: CATSDPMRGLYEQYF
D gene: NA
J gene: TRBJ2-7
clone size: NA
V gene: TRBV24-1

CDR3 DNA: TGCGCCAGCAGCCAGGGCCCCATAGAGACCCAGTACTTC
CDR3 protein: CASSQGPIETQYF
D gene: NA
J gene: TRBJ2-5
clone size: NA
V gene: TRBV2

CDR3 DNA: TGTGCCAGCAGTTTGGACAGGGGGTCCGGTGAGCAGTTCTTC
CDR3 protein: CASSLDRGSGEQFF
D gene: TRBD1
J gene: TRBJ2-1
clone size: NA
V gene: TRBV12-3/TRBV12-4

CDR3 DNA: TGTGCCAGCAGTCCCACCATCGGGACGGAGAACTTC
CDR3 protein: CASSPTIGTENF
D gene: NA
J gene: TRBJ2-5
clone size: NA
V gene: TRBV12-3/TRBV12-4

CDR3 DNA: TGTGCCAGCAGCTTAGTGGAGGGGACAGAGACCCAGTACTTC
CDR3 protein: CASSLVEGTETQYF
D gene: NA
J gene: TRBJ2-5
clone size: few
V gene: TRBV7-9

CDR3 DNA: TGTGCCAGCAGCCAGGGACAGGCCCGGGCTGAAGCTTTCTTT
CDR3 protein: CASSQGQARAEAFF
D gene: TRBD1
J gene: TRBJ1-1
clone size: many
V gene: TRBV3-1